These 20 T cell receptor beta chains were all obtained from the same sample, sequenced in a study of cytomegalovirus exposure and HLA in healthy donors. Method: immunoSEQ multiplex PCR; TCRdb's copy keeps in-frame clones and lacks some. Here the sample spans a few hundred thousand clones, about 90% being singletons. The sample taken for sequencing was PBMCs. The origin of the receptors is a woman aged 18 to 35 in good health and CMV-seronegative.

This sequence joins TRBV27 and TRBJ1-1; D is perhaps TRBD1 (5 bases). The CDR3 extends over 13 amino acids. Germline CDR1 MNHEY, CDR2 SMNVEV (reference sequence). V gave up 8 bases and J gave up 11 bases, with 21 bases separating them. CDR3 coding DNA: TGTGCCAGCCACGGGAGGGAGGGGAACCAGGCTTTCTTT. This gives the protein CASHGREGNQAFF.

This clone has just a few counts. The chain recombines TRBV4-3 with TRBJ1-2; no firm D call. Between the trimmed V and J ends, which lost 0 bases and 3 bases, there was a span of 8 bases. The CDR3 has 14 residues. The V gene's germline CDR1 is LGHNA and CDR2 YSLEER. The CDR3 loop is CASSQDGLDYGYTF. The CDR3, as DNA: TGCGCCAGCAGCCAAGATGGACTGGACTATGGCTACACCTTC.

The chain carries TRBV11-1 and TRBJ2-1; no reliable D call. The CDR3 is made up of 13 amino acids. Germline values: CDR1 SGHAT, CDR2 FQDESV (reference sequence). V lost 1 base, J lost 9 bases, and 10 bases lay in between. DNA for the CDR3: TGTGCCAGCAGCTTAGAAGCTGGTGGTGAGCAGTTCTTC. The encoded protein is CASSLEAGGEQFF.

This chain connects TRBV6-1 to TRBJ2-5; 7 bases fit TRBD2. The ends lost 1 base at V and 5 bases at J; junction bases unmatched: 1. Per the germline V gene, CDR1 is MNHNS and CDR2 is SASEGT. The CDR3 covers 13 residues. The CDR3 here is CASSEDGGETQYF. DNA of the CDR3: TGTGCCAGCAGTGAAGACGGGGGGGAGACCCAGTACTTC.

The CDR3 sequence: CATSAGGTGGAYEQYF. CDR3 sequence (DNA): TGTGCCACCAGCGCCGGGGGAACAGGGGGCGCCTACGAGCAGTACTTC. This chain uses TRBV15 with TRBJ2-7; 9 bases are shared with TRBD1. The ends lost 5 bases at V and 2 bases at J; junction bases unmatched: 10. This CDR3 is built from 16 residues. In germline, CDR1 is LNHNV, CDR2 YYDKDF (reference sequence).

This chain connects TRBV5-8 to TRBJ1-3, with D uncertain. CDR1 is SGHTS and CDR2 is YDEGEE in the germline V gene. The CDR3 is 13 residues long. V was pared by 5 bases and J by 0 bases, with 6 bases between. Here the CDR3 DNA reads TGTGCCAGCAGACTGAACTCTGGAAACACCATATATTTT. Protein sequence: CASRLNSGNTIYF.

The J gene is TRBJ2-7, the V gene TRBV5-6; 8 bases are shared with TRBD1. With 4 bases clipped from V and 5 bases from J, the junction kept 2 bases outside the gene matches. The CDR3 runs to 12 residues. CDR1 and CDR2 from the germline V gene are SGHDT and YYEEEE. The DNA of the CDR3 is TGTGCCAGCAGCCCGGACAGGGACGAGCAGTACTTC. Translated, it gives CASSPDRDEQYF. The variable domain in full, with the rest retrieved from reference TRBV5-6 and TRBJ2-7, is DAGVTQSPTHLIKTRGQQVTLRCSPKSGHDTVSWYQQALGQGPQFIFQYYEEEERQRGNFPDRFSGHQFPNYSSELNVNALLLGDSALYLCASSPDRDEQYFGPGTRLTVT.

The sample holds one count of this clone. The chain uses TRBV27 and TRBJ1-4, with 10 positions matching TRBD1. Germline V gives CDR1 MNHEY, CDR2 SMNVEV (reference sequence). V lost 8 bases, J lost 6 bases, and 9 bases stayed unmatched. This CDR3 spans 15 amino acids. CDR3 in DNA: TGTGCCAGCGGCCCCGTCGGGACAGGGGATGAAAAACTGTTTTTT. It codes for CASGPVGTGDEKLFF.

The chain combines TRBV27 with TRBJ1-4; D is perhaps TRBD1 (5 bases). Germline assignment: CDR1 MNHEY and CDR2 SMNVEV (reference sequence). Trimming pared 4 bases from V and 8 bases from J, leaving 23 bases between. The CDR3 is 17 residues long. As DNA, the CDR3 is TGTGCCAGCAGTTCTATAACAACCCAGGGAATAGGAGAAAAACTGTTTTTT. Protein product: CASSSITTQGIGEKLFF.

The chain links TRBV5-6 to TRBJ1-1; TRBD1 might be the D (6 bases). Germline CDR1 reads SGHDT; CDR2 reads YYEEEE. Trimming left V 0 bases short and J 1 base short, with 10 bases between. There are 15 residues in the CDR3. CDR3 amino acids: CASSLAGQWNTEAFF. CDR3 sequence (DNA): TGTGCCAGCAGCTTGGCCGGACAGTGGAACACTGAAGCTTTCTTT.

The rearrangement joins TRBV1 to TRBJ1-4; no check of the table's D call, TRBD1, against the DNA was made. TRBV1 is a pseudogene segment. The length of the CDR3 is 15 residues. The CDR3 DNA reads TGCACCAGCAGCCACCGTGGACAGGGGTTTGAAAAACTGTTTTTT. Amino acid sequence: CTSSHRGQGFEKLFF.

This clone showed up just once. At one end the junction does not follow the germline gene, possibly because of a read error. The CDR3 loop reads CASSLGQGPDTQYF. In DNA, the CDR3 is TGTGCTAGCAGCTTGGGACAGGGGCCAGATACGCAGTATTTT. The chain carries TRBV7-7 and TRBJ2-3; 10 bases are a match to TRBD1. Germline-derived CDR1 and CDR2 are SSHAT and FNYEAQ (reference sequence). This CDR3 is built from 14 residues.

The chain carries TRBV28 and TRBJ2-7; no clear D. CDR1 is MDHEN and CDR2 is SYDVKM in the germline V gene. The CDR3 has 12 residues. V shed 1 base and J shed 4 bases, with 5 bases lying between them. This CDR3 reads CASSLSLYEQYF. The CDR3 coding sequence is TGTGCCAGCAGTTTATCCCTATACGAGCAGTACTTC.

The rearrangement joins TRBV5-4 to TRBJ2-5; a possible D gene is TRBD1 (6 bases). The V gene's germline CDR1 is SGHNT and CDR2 YYREEE (reference sequence). Trimming cost V 1 base and J 3 bases, with 10 bases left between them. The length of the CDR3 is 14 residues. The chain's CDR3 is CASSLTGSKETQYF. The CDR3 region has the DNA TGTGCCAGCAGCTTGACAGGGTCGAAAGAGACCCAGTACTTC.

The chain uses TRBV9 and TRBJ2-7; tentatively, D is TRBD2 (5 bases). Germline V lookup: CDR1 SGDLS, CDR2 YYNGEE. The CDR3 has 18 amino acids. Trimming took 4 bases from V and 3 from J, leaving 26 bases between them. CDR3 sequence reads: CASSPNWEQLLSSYEQYF. In DNA, the CDR3 is TGTGCCAGCAGCCCCAACTGGGAGCAGCTCCTGAGTAGCTACGAGCAGTACTTC.

This clone was observed a single time. This chain joins TRBV5-6 and TRBJ1-1; D is ambiguous. The CDR3 is 12 residues long. Per germline, CDR1 SGHDT and CDR2 YYEEEE. V shed 2 bases and J shed 6 bases, with 8 bases lying between them. The CDR3: CASSFRSAEAFF. The DNA for the CDR3 is TGTGCCAGCAGCTTCAGATCCGCTGAAGCTTTCTTT.

The chain joins TRBV27 to TRBJ1-6; TRBD1 matches at 7 bases. V dropped 2 bases and J dropped 9; count of bases not matched to a gene: 4. This CDR3 is built from 14 residues. CDR1 is MNHEY, CDR2 SMNVEV, per germline (reference sequence). The CDR3 bases are TGTGCCAGCAGTTTAAGGCAGGGGGGTTCACCCCTCCACTTT. Translated: CASSLRQGGSPLHF.

V usage is TRBV7-8 and J usage is TRBJ2-3, with 8 bases fitting TRBD2. Germline lookup yields CDR1 SGHVS and CDR2 FQNEAQ. Trimming at V came to 2 bases and at J to 1 base, leaving 5 bases not matched to a gene. The CDR3 is 16 amino acids. CDR3 protein: CASSLLPGGGTDTQYF. The CDR3 coding sequence is TGTGCCAGCAGCTTACTCCCGGGGGGGGGCACAGATACGCAGTATTTT. The whole variable domain, remainder taken from reference TRBV7-8 and TRBJ2-3, is GAGVSQSPRYKVAKRGQDVALRCDPISGHVSLFWYQQALGQGPEFLTYFQNEAQLDKSGLPSDRFFAERPEGSVSTLKIQRTQQEDSAVYLCASSLLPGGGTDTQYFGPGTRLTVL.

The chain uses TRBV19 and TRBJ1-1, with 9 positions matching TRBD1. Germline loops: CDR1 LNHDA, CDR2 SQIVND (reference sequence). Germline trimming cut 2 bases from V and 4 bases from J; bases unmatched to any gene: 23. The CDR3 runs to 21 residues. CDR3: CASSIPGASDHGQGRFTEAFF. CDR3 DNA sequence: TGTGCCAGTAGTATACCCGGGGCCTCCGACCATGGACAGGGGAGGTTCACTGAAGCTTTCTTT. The full variable domain, with the rest looked up from reference TRBV19 and TRBJ1-1, is DGGITQSPKYLFRKEGQNVTLSCEQNLNHDAMYWYRQDPGQGLRLIYYSQIVNDFQKGDIAEGYSVSREKKESFPLTVTSAQKNPTAFYLCASSIPGASDHGQGRFTEAFFGQGTRLTVV.

The chain combines TRBV6-5 with TRBJ1-2, with TRBD1 matching over 7 bases. CDR3 length: 12 amino acids. Germline loops: CDR1 MNHEY, CDR2 SVGAGI. V dropped 5 bases and J dropped 10; count of bases not matched to a gene: 7. CDR3 in amino acids: CASSEQTGIYTF. As DNA, the CDR3 is TGTGCCAGCAGTGAACAGACAGGGATCTACACCTTC.